The 28 T cell receptor beta chains listed next were all sequenced from one sample in a study of blood T cell repertoires in COVID-19. The table came from immunoSEQ multiplex PCR; TCRdb's copy has only in-frame clones and leaves some out. The sample includes more than 200,000 clones, 83% of them seen just once. The sample comprised peripheral blood. These receptor sequences come from a woman aged 40 to 55 with active or convalescent COVID-19.

V usage is TRBV4-2 and J usage is TRBJ2-2, with 7 bases identical to TRBD1. With V trimmed by 4 bases and J by 4 bases, 3 bases remained unmatched. The CDR3 consists of 14 residues. Germline loops: CDR1 LGHNA, CDR2 YNFKEQ. In nucleotides, the CDR3 is TGTGCCAGCAGCCCGGGACAGACCACCGGGGAGCTGTTTTTT. The encoded protein is CASSPGQTTGELFF.

The gene calls are TRBV25-1 and TRBJ2-5; TRBD1 might be the D (5 bases). Germline values: CDR1 MGHDK, CDR2 SYGVNS. The CDR3 consists of 13 residues. The V end lost 7 bases, the J end lost 1 base, and 10 bases lay between the germline ends. The CDR3 loop is CASTPGSQETQYF. In DNA form, the CDR3 reads TGTGCCAGCACCCCAGGGTCCCAAGAGACCCAGTACTTC.

The genes are TRBV5-1 and TRBJ1-5, with 11 bases that match TRBD1. The CDR3 totals 16 residues. V trimming: 3 bases; J trimming: 6 bases; junction bases outside the gene matches: 8. Germline-derived CDR1 and CDR2 are SGHRS and YFSETQ. The CDR3 DNA reads TGCGCCAGCAGCTCTGGACAGGGGGCTAGTCTTCAGCCCCAGCATTTT. It codes for CASSSGQGASLQPQHF.

This chain links TRBV7-2 with TRBJ2-6; 7 positions agree with TRBD2. Germline trimming cut 5 bases from V and 0 bases from J; bases unmatched to any gene: 10. CDR3 length equals 18 residues. CDR1 and CDR2 from the germline V gene are SGHTA and FQGNSA. The CDR3 coding sequence is TGTGCCAGCAGCCAACTCCCGGGAGGACTCTCTGGGGCCAACGTCCTGACTTTC. Amino acid sequence: CASSQLPGGLSGANVLTF.

This CDR3 reads CAISEGTGTFTNYGYTF. The DNA for the CDR3 is TGTGCCATCAGTGAGGGGACAGGGACCTTTACTAACTATGGCTACACCTTC. This chain joins TRBV10-3 and TRBJ1-2; 9 bases are a match to TRBD1. V shed 2 bases, J shed 0 bases, and the junction held 7 bases outside the gene matches. This CDR3 contains 17 residues. From germline, CDR1 is ENHRY and CDR2 SYGVKD.

This sequence joins TRBV9 and TRBJ1-2; 7 nucleotides align to TRBD1. Germline V gene sequence: CDR1 SGDLS, CDR2 YYNGEE. J gave up 6 bases and V 3 bases, and 5 bases lay outside the gene matches. The CDR3 is made up of 13 amino acids. The CDR3 here is CASSGRQGNGYTF. The CDR3, as DNA: TGTGCCAGCAGCGGCCGACAGGGTAATGGCTACACCTTC.

The chain recombines TRBV4-3 with TRBJ1-3; D might be TRBD1 (5 bases). V lost 0 bases, J lost 1 base, and 7 bases lay in between. Germline V lookup: CDR1 LGHNA, CDR2 YSLEER. This CDR3 has 15 residues. The CDR3 DNA sequence: TGCGCCAGCAGCCAAGAGGGGGGGTCTGGAAACACCATATATTTT. Translation: CASSQEGGSGNTIYF.

V gene TRBV6-5 combines with J gene TRBJ1-1; D remains ambiguous. Germline assignment: CDR1 MNHEY and CDR2 SVGAGI. CDR3 length: 15 amino acids. Trimming shortened V by 3 bases and J by 1 base, and 12 bases separated the two germline ends. This CDR3 is CASSYGQLGNTEAFF. CDR3 DNA: TGTGCCAGCAGTTATGGGCAGCTCGGGAACACTGAAGCTTTCTTT.

This clone was counted only a few times. This chain links TRBV18 with TRBJ1-5, with TRBD1 matching over 9 bases. V lost 3 bases, J lost 2 bases, and 20 bases stayed unmatched. The CDR3 length is 21 residues. The germline V gene encodes CDR1 KGHSH and CDR2 LQKENI. CDR3 region: CASSPLATGTGSLHGNQPQHF. CDR3 DNA sequence: TGTGCCAGCTCACCTTTAGCTACCGGGACAGGGTCCCTCCATGGCAATCAGCCCCAGCATTTT. Combining the CDR3 with reference TRBV18 and TRBJ1-5 gives the whole variable domain NAGVMQNPRHLVRRRGQEARLRCSPMKGHSHVYWYRQLPEEGLKFMVYLQKENIIDESGMPKERFSAEFPKEGPSILRIQQVVRGDSAAYFCASSPLATGTGSLHGNQPQHFGDGTRLSIL.

The gene calls are TRBV5-1 and TRBJ2-1; 11 bases are a match to TRBD2. Losses at the gene ends were 1 base for V and 8 bases for J; bases not matched to a gene: 5. The CDR3 is made up of 15 amino acids. The germline gives CDR1 SGHRS, CDR2 YFSETQ. DNA for the CDR3: TGCGCCAGCAGCTTGAGTAGCGGGGGGGCCGATGAGCAGTTCTTC. Its protein is CASSLSSGGADEQFF. The entire variable domain, with the rest obtained from reference TRBV5-1 and TRBJ2-1, is as follows: KAGVTQTPRYLIKTRGQQVTLSCSPISGHRSVSWYQQTPGQGLQFLFEYFSETQRNKGNFPGRFSGRQFSNSRSEMNVSTLELGDSALYLCASSLSSGGADEQFFGPGTRLTVL.

The V and J genes are TRBV11-3 and TRBJ2-7; no reliable D call. Trimming stripped 5 bases from V and 3 bases from J, with 11 bases between. The CDR3 extends over 13 amino acids. Per the germline V gene, CDR1 is SGHNT and CDR2 is YENEEA. The CDR3 sequence is CASSLSRVYEQYF. As DNA, the CDR3 is TGTGCCAGCAGCCTTAGCAGAGTCTACGAGCAGTACTTC.

V gene TRBV9 combines with J gene TRBJ2-2, with 9 positions matching TRBD2. V trimming: 0 bases; J trimming: 6 bases; junction bases outside the gene matches: 3. Germline CDR1 and CDR2: SGDLS and YYNGEE. The CDR3 sequence is 15 residues long. Here the CDR3 DNA reads TGTGCCAGCAGCGTAGTTAGCGGGAGTTCCGGGGAGCTGTTTTTT. This encodes CASSVVSGSSGELFF.

The rearrangement joins TRBV5-4 to TRBJ2-7; TRBD1 matches 7 bases. The CDR3 extends over 15 amino acids. Germline V gene sequence: CDR1 SGHNT, CDR2 YYREEE (reference sequence). Trimming at V came to 3 bases and at J to 2 bases, leaving 8 bases not matched to a gene. The CDR3 loop is CASSSGQDPAYEQYF. The CDR3 nucleotides are TGTGCCAGCAGCTCTGGACAGGACCCGGCCTACGAGCAGTACTTC. Supplemented by reference TRBV5-4 and TRBJ2-7, the full variable domain reads ETGVTQSPTHLIKTRGQQVTLRCSSQSGHNTVSWYQQALGQGPQFIFQYYREEENGRGNFPPRFSGLQFPNYSSELNVNALELDDSALYLCASSSGQDPAYEQYFGPGTRLTVT.

The chain has TRBV18 and TRBJ2-7; TRBD1 matches 7 bases. The CDR3 runs 14 residues. Germline V gives CDR1 KGHSH, CDR2 LQKENI. V gave up 4 bases and J gave up 3 bases; unmatched junction bases: 6. The CDR3: CASSRSQGVYEQYF. The CDR3, as DNA: TGTGCCAGCTCACGATCGCAGGGGGTCTACGAGCAGTACTTC.

J is TRBJ2-3 and V is TRBV19, with 8 bases that match TRBD2. The CDR3 is 18 residues long. Germline V gene data show CDR1 as LNHDA and CDR2 as SQIVND (reference sequence). The trim removed 4 bases at V and 0 bases at J, leaving 12 bases unmatched. The DNA of the CDR3 is TGTGCCAGTAGTAGGGATCCGCGTGCTAGCGGGAGCACAGATACGCAGTATTTT. Residues: CASSRDPRASGSTDTQYF.

J is TRBJ2-1 and V is TRBV11-3; D ambiguous. Trimming shortened V by 0 bases and J by 5 bases, and 11 bases separated the two germline ends. Germline V lookup: CDR1 SGHNT, CDR2 YENEEA. The CDR3 sequence is 15 residues long. The CDR3 coding sequence is TGTGCCAGCAGCTTAGAGCTTGGGCAAGACAATGAGCAGTTCTTC. Its translation is CASSLELGQDNEQFF.

CDR3 coding DNA: TGTGCCAGCAGCTATACATCCCAGGTCGAGCAGTACTTC. Protein: CASSYTSQVEQYF. The rearrangement uses TRBV11-2 and TRBJ2-7, with D unresolved. The germline V and J ends were trimmed by 4 bases and 6 bases, with 13 bases remaining between them. The CDR3 runs to 13 residues. In germline, CDR1 is SGHAT, CDR2 FQNNGV. Based on the CDR3 plus reference TRBV11-2 and TRBJ2-7, the full variable domain is EAGVAQSPRYKIIEKRQSVAFWCNPISGHATLYWYQQILGQGPKLLIQFQNNGVVDDSQLPKDRFSAERLKGVDSTLKIQPAKLEDSAVYLCASSYTSQVEQYFGPGTRLTVT.

This clone appeared a few times. The chain uses TRBV6-5 and TRBJ2-1, with 9 bases aligning to TRBD2. CDR3 length: 15 residues. CDR1 and CDR2 (germline): MNHEY, SVGAGI. Trimming took 5 bases from V and 8 from J; bases not matched to a gene: 10. DNA of the CDR3: TGTGCCAGCAGTATACTAGCGGGCCTTATGTATGAGCAGTTCTTC. This codes for CASSILAGLMYEQFF.

This sequence joins TRBV27 and TRBJ1-4, with unresolved D. The germline V gene encodes CDR1 MNHEY and CDR2 SMNVEV (reference sequence). The CDR3 contains 12 residues. The V end was cut by 5 bases, the J end by 8 bases, with 9 bases between. The CDR3 region is CASSGPGEKLFF. As DNA, the CDR3 is TGTGCCAGCAGTGGGCCGGGGGAAAAACTGTTTTTT. Complete variable domain (other parts from reference TRBV27 and TRBJ1-4): EAQVTQNPRYLITVTGKKLTVTCSQNMNHEYMSWYRQDPGLGLRQIYYSMNVEVTDKGDVPEGYKVSRKEKRNFPLILESPSPNQTSLYFCASSGPGEKLFFGSGTQLSVL.

The chain couples TRBV18 to TRBJ1-2; possible D gene TRBD1, 5 bases. The CDR3 consists of 13 residues. With 2 bases removed from V and 8 bases from J, the gap between germline ends came to 12 bases. Germline V gives CDR1 KGHSH, CDR2 LQKENI. The CDR3: CASSPNAGDGYTF. The CDR3 bases are TGTGCCAGCTCACCAAATGCGGGGGACGGCTACACCTTC.

CDR3 sequence reads: CATSEAGVPETQYF. The CDR3 DNA is TGTGCCACCAGTGAGGCAGGGGTCCCAGAGACCCAGTACTTC. This chain uses TRBV24-1 with TRBJ2-5; maybe TRBD1 (6 bases). CDR1 and CDR2 from the germline V gene are KGHDR and SFDVKD. This CDR3 contains 14 residues. Trimming shortened V by 4 bases and J by 4 bases, and 12 bases separated the two germline ends.

J is TRBJ1-5 and V is TRBV12-5, with D perhaps matching TRBD1 (6 bases). Between the trimmed V and J ends, which lost 5 bases and 4 bases, there was a span of 15 bases. The CDR3 contains 15 residues. Germline V gives CDR1 LGHNT, CDR2 FRNRAP. The CDR3 region is CASGPPGTNNQPQHF. The CDR3, as DNA: TGTGCTAGTGGTCCTCCCGGGACAAATAATCAGCCCCAGCATTTT.

The chain recombines TRBV18 with TRBJ1-5; 9 positions match TRBD1. This CDR3 is 15 amino acids long. The germline V gene has CDR1 KGHSH and CDR2 LQKENI. The ends lost 5 bases at V and 10 bases at J; junction bases unmatched: 12. The CDR3 coding sequence is TGTGCCAGCTCAGGAGGACAGGGGACCAATGTACCCCAGCATTTT. Protein: CASSGGQGTNVPQHF.

This clone was observed a handful of times. DNA of the CDR3: TGTGCCAGCAGCCTGGGGGACAGGGGCACTGAAGCTTTCTTT. This encodes CASSLGDRGTEAFF. The chain combines TRBV13 with TRBJ1-1, with 10 bases lining up with TRBD1. The CDR3 contains 14 residues. Germline V gene data show CDR1 as PRHDT and CDR2 as FYEKMQ (reference sequence). V dropped 5 bases and J dropped 4; count of bases not matched to a gene: 4.

This clone was picked up a small number of times. This chain joins TRBV6-5 and TRBJ1-1; possible D gene TRBD1, 6 bases. Germline assignment: CDR1 MNHEY and CDR2 SVGAGI. This CDR3 is 14 amino acids long. V was trimmed by 2 bases and J by 4 bases, leaving 11 bases between them. The CDR3 spells CASSYVPGVTEAFF. The CDR3 DNA is TGTGCCAGCAGTTACGTCCCAGGGGTCACTGAAGCTTTCTTT.

V usage is TRBV6-5 and J usage is TRBJ2-1; the D is unclear. The CDR3 has 13 residues. V was clipped by 2 bases and J by 12 bases, with 14 bases between them. Germline V gene data show CDR1 as MNHEY and CDR2 as SVGAGI. The CDR3 protein is CASSYANPPGQFF. CDR3 DNA: TGTGCCAGCAGTTACGCCAACCCTCCAGGGCAGTTCTTC.

The CDR3 nucleotides are TGTGCCAGCAGTTACCGTCGGGGGGACCGGGACGAGCAGTACTTC. Residues: CASSYRRGDRDEQYF. This rearrangement joins TRBV6-2 or TRBV6-3 to TRBJ2-7, with 7 bases fitting TRBD2. Germline CDR1 is MNHEY and CDR2 is SVGEGT. Unmatched junction bases numbered 9, after V lost 2 bases and J lost 5 bases. The CDR3 runs 15 residues.

The CDR3 DNA reads TGTGCCAGCAGACCGGGACTAGCGGGAGGGTACCAAGAGACCCAGTACTTC. Translating it yields CASRPGLAGGYQETQYF. The chain recombines TRBV5-4 with TRBJ2-5; 16 bases map to TRBD2. This CDR3 spans 17 amino acids. Per the germline V gene, CDR1 is SGHNT and CDR2 is YYREEE (reference sequence). V shed 5 bases and J 0 bases; nucleotides not matched to a gene: 4. Looking up the rest from reference TRBV5-4 and TRBJ2-5 gives the full variable domain: ETGVTQSPTHLIKTRGQQVTLRCSSQSGHNTVSWYQQALGQGPQFIFQYYREEENGRGNFPPRFSGLQFPNYSSELNVNALELDDSALYLCASRPGLAGGYQETQYFGPGTRLLVL.